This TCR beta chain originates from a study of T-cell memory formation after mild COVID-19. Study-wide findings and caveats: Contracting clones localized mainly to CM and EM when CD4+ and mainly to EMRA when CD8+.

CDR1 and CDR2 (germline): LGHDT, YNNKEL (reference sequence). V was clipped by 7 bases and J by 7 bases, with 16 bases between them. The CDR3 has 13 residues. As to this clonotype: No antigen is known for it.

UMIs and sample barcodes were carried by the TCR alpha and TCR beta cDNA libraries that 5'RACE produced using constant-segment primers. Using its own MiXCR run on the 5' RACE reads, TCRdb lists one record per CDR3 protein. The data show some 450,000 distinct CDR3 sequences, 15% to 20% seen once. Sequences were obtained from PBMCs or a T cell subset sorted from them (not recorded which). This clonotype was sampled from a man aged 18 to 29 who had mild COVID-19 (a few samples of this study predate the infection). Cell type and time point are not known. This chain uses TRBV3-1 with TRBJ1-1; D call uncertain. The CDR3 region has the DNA TGTGCCAGCATCCGGCCCGTACTGGGTGAAGCTTTCTTT. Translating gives CASIRPVLGEAFF.